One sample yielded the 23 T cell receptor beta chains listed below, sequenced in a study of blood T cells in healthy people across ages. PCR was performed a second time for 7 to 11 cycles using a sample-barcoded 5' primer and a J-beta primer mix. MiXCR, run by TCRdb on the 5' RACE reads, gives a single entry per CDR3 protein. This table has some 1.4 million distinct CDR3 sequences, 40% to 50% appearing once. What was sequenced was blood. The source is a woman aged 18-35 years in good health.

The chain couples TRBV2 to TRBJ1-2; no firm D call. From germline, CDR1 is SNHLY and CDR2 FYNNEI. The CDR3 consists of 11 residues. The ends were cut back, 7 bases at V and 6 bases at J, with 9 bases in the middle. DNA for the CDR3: TGTGCCAGCATAGCAGAGGATGGCTACACCTTC. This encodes CASIAEDGYTF.

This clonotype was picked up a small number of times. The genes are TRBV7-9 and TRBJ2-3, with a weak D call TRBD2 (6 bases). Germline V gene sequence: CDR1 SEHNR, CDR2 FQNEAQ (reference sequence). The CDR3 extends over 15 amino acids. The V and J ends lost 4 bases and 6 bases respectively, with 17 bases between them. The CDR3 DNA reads TGTGCCAGCAGCTCCCTTAGCGGAGAAGGGGATACGCAGTATTTT. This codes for CASSSLSGEGDTQYF.

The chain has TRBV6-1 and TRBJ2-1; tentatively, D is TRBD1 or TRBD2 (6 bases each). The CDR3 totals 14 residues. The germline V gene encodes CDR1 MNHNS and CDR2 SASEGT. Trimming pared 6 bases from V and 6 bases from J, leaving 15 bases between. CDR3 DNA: TGTGCCAGCAGACAGGGAGGACTGATCAATGAGCAGTTCTTC. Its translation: CASRQGGLINEQFF.

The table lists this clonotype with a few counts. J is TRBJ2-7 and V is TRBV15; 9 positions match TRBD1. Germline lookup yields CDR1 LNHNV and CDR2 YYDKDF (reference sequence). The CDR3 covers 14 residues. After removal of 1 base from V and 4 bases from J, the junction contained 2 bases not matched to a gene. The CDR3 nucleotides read TGTGCCACCAGCAGAGTGGACAGGGGATACGAGCAGTACTTC. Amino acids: CATSRVDRGYEQYF. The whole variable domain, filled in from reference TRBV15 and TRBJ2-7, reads DAMVIQNPRYQVTQFGKPVTLSCSQTLNHNVMYWYQQKSSQAPKLLFHYYDKDFNNEADTPDNFQSRRPNTSFCFLDIRSPGLGDTAMYLCATSRVDRGYEQYFGPGTRLTVT.

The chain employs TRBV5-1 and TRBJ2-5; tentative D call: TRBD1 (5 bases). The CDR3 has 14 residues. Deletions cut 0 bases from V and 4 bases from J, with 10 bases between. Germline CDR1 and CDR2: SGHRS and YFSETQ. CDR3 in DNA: TGCGCCAGCAGCTTGGAAGACAGACGAGAGACCCAGTACTTC. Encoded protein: CASSLEDRRETQYF. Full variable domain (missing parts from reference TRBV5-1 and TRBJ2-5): KAGVTQTPRYLIKTRGQQVTLSCSPISGHRSVSWYQQTPGQGLQFLFEYFSETQRNKGNFPGRFSGRQFSNSRSEMNVSTLELGDSALYLCASSLEDRRETQYFGPGTRLLVL.

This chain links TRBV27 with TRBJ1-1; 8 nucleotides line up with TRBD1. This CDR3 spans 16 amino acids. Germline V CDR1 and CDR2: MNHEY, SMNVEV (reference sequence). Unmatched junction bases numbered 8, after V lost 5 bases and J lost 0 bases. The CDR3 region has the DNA TGTGCCAGCAGTCCCCTGGGACAGGCGGTGAACACTGAAGCTTTCTTT. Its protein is CASSPLGQAVNTEAFF.

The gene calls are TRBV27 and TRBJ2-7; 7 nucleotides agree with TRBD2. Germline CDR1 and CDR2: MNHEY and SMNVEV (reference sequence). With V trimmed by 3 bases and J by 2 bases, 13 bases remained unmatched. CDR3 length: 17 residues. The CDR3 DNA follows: TGTGCCAGCAGTTTTCGCCCCGGGCGGGGGACTCCCTACGAGCAGTACTTC. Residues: CASSFRPGRGTPYEQYF.

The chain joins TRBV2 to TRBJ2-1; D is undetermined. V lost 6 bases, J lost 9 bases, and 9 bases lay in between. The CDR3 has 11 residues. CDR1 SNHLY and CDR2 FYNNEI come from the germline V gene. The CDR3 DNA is TGTGCCAGCAGGAAGAAGTCTGAGCAGTTCTTC. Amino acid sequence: CASRKKSEQFF.

CDR3 nucleotide sequence: TGTGCCAGCAGTATCGGGACTAGCGGGAAGGATGAGCAGTTCTTC. This sequence encodes CASSIGTSGKDEQFF. The chain couples TRBV27 to TRBJ2-1; 13 nucleotides align to TRBD2. CDR1 is MNHEY and CDR2 is SMNVEV in the germline V gene (reference sequence). Losses at the gene ends were 5 bases for V and 8 bases for J; bases not matched to a gene: 6. This CDR3 contains 15 residues.

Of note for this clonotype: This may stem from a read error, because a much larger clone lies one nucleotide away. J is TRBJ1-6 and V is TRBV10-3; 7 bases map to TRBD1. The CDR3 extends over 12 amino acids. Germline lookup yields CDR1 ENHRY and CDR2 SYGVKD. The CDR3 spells CAIRDSSSPPHF. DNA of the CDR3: TGTGCCATCCGGGACAGTTCTTCACCCCCCCACTTT.

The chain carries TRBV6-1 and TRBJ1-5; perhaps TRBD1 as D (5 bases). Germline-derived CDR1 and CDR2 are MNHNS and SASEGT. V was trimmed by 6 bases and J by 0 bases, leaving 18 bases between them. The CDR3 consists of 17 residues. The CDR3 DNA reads TGTGCCAGCAGGGGTGGAAAGGGGCCAACTAGCAATCAGCCCCAGCATTTT. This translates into CASRGGKGPTSNQPQHF.

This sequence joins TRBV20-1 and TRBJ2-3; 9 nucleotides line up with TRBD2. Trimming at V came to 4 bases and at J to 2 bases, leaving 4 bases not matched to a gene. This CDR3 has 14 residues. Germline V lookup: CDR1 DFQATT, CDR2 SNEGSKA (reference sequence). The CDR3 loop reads CSAILAGATDTQYF. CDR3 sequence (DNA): TGCAGTGCTATATTAGCGGGGGCCACAGATACGCAGTATTTT.

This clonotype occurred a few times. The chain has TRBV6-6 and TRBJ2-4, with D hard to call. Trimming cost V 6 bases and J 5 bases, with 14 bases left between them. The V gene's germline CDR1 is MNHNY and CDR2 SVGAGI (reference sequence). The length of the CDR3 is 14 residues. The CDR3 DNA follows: TGTGCCAGCAGAGATCCAGATCTTGAAAACATTCAGTACTTC. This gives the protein CASRDPDLENIQYF.

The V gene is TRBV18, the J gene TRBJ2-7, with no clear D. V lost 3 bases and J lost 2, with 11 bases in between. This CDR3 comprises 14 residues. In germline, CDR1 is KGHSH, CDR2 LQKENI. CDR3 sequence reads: CASSPAGDTYEQYF. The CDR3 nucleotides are TGTGCCAGCTCACCGGCAGGAGACACCTACGAGCAGTACTTC.

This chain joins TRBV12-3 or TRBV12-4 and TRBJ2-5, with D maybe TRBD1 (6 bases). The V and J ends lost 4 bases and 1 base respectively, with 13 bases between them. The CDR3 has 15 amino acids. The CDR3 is CASSYQTGIQETQYF. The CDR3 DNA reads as TGTGCCAGCAGTTACCAAACAGGGATCCAAGAGACCCAGTACTTC.

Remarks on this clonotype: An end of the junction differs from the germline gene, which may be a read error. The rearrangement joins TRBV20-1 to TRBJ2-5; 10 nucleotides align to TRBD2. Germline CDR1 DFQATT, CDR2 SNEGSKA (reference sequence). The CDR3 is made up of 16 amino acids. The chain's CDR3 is CSARVASGGLRETQCF. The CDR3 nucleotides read TGCAGTGCTAGAGTCGCTAGCGGGGGCTTAAGAGAGACCCAGTGCTTC.

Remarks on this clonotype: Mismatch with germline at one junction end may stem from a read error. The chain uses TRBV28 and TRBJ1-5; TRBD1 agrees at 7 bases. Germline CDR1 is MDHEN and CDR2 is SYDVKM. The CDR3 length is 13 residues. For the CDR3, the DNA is TGTGTCAGCGCAGGGGGTAGCAATCAGCCCCAGCATTTT. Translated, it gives CVSAGGSNQPQHF.

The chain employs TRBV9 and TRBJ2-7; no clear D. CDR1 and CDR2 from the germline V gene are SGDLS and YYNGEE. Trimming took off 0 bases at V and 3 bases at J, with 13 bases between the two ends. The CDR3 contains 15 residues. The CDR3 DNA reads TGTGCCAGCAGCGTAGGGTCAGGAGTCGACTACGAGCAGTACTTC. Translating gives CASSVGSGVDYEQYF.

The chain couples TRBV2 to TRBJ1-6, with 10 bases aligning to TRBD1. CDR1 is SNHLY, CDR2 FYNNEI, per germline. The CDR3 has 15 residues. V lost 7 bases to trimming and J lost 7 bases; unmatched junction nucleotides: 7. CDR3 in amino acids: CASILGQGGNSPLHF. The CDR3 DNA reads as TGTGCCAGCATCCTAGGACAGGGGGGAAATTCACCCCTCCACTTT. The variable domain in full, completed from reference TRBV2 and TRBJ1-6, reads EPEVTQTPSHQVTQMGQEVILRCVPISNHLYFYWYRQILGQKVEFLVSFYNNEISEKSEIFDDQFSVERPDGSNFTLKIRSTKLEDSAMYFCASILGQGGNSPLHFGNGTRLTVT.

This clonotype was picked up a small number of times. The chain's CDR3 is CAISEQPDRVSGNTIYF. CDR3 coding DNA: TGTGCCATCAGTGAGCAACCGGACAGGGTATCTGGAAACACCATATATTTT. V is TRBV10-3 and J is TRBJ1-3, with 8 nucleotides matching TRBD1. The CDR3 consists of 17 residues. V was pared by 2 bases and J by 1 base, with 7 bases of the junction left unmatched. CDR1 is ENHRY and CDR2 is SYGVKD in the germline V gene.

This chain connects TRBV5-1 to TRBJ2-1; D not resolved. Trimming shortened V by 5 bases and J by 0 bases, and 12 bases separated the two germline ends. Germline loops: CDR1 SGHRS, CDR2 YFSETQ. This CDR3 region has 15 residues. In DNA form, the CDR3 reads TGCGCCAGCAGTCTAGGGATGAACTCCTACAATGAGCAGTTCTTC. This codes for CASSLGMNSYNEQFF.

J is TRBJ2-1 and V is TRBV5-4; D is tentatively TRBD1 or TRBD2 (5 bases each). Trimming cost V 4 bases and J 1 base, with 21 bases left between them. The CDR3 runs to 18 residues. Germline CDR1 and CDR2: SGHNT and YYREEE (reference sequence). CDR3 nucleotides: TGTGCCAGCAGCCAATACTACCGGGACGGAGCGTCCTACAATGAGCAGTTCTTC. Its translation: CASSQYYRDGASYNEQFF.

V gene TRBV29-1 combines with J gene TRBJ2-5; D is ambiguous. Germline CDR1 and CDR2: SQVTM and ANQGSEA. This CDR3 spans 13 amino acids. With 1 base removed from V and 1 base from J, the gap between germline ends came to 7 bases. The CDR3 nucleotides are TGCAGCGTTGAAGGGACCACCCAAGAGACCCAGTACTTC. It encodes CSVEGTTQETQYF.